The clone carrying this TCR beta chain was seen repeatedly, ten times or more. Its specificity is not known. CDR3-region Arm-PCR and iRepertoire HTBI primers produced the TCR beta libraries. TCRdb re-derived calls from the multiplex PCR reads in MiXCR, one entry per CDR3 protein. The table records roughly 400,000 distinct CDR3 sequences, 15% of them present only once. These data originate in a study of regulatory T cells in long-lasting Graves disease. Study observations and caveats: Newly diagnosed disease favored TRBV20-1 and TRBJ2-1 over persistent disease.

The CDR3 has 9 amino acids. The germline V gene has CDR1 MDHEN and CDR2 SYDVKM. V was clipped by 8 bases and J by 6 bases, with 4 bases between them. Time point noted: newly diagnosed GD, antithyroid drugs for less than 3 months. PBMC-extracted RNA yielded the TCR library. The source of the patients was an endocrinology department in Xi'an, China. The data also belong to a second study, concerning T cells in Graves' hyperthyroidism and ophthalmopathy. That study reports: During a first-round RT-PCR of the TCR CDR3, the HTBI primer set was used. Model output signaled ophthalmopathy a median approximately 6 months ahead of onset.

This chain joins TRBV28 and TRBJ1-2; unclear D gene. The material was peripheral blood mononuclear cells (PBMCs), obtained at new diagnosis, from a patient treated with antithyroid drugs. The clonotype comes from a woman in her thirties or forties with Graves disease. The CDR3, as DNA: TGTGCCAGCGGGAATGGCTACACCTTC. Translated: CASGNGYTF.